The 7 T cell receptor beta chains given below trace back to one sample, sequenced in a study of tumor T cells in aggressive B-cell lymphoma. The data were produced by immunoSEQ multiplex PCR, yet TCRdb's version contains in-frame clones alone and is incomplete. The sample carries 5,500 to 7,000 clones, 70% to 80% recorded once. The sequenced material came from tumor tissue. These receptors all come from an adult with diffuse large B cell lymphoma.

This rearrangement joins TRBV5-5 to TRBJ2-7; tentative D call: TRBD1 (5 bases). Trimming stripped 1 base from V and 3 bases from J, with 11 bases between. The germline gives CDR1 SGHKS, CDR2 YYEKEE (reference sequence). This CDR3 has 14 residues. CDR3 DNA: TGTGCCAGCAGCTTGTACACAGGCCACTACGAGCAGTACTTC. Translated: CASSLYTGHYEQYF.

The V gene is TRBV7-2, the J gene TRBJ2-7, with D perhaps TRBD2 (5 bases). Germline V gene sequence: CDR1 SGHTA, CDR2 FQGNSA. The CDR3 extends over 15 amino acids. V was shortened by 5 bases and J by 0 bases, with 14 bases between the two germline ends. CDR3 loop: CASSRPSGNSYEQYF. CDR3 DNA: TGTGCCAGCAGCCGCCCCTCCGGGAACTCCTACGAGCAGTACTTC.

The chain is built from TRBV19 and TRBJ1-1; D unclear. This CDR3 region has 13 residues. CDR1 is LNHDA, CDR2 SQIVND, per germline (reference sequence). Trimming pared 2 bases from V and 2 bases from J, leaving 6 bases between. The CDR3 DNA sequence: TGTGCCAGTAGTATACAGGAAAACACTGAAGCTTTCTTT. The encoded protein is CASSIQENTEAFF. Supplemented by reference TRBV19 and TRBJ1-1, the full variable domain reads DGGITQSPKYLFRKEGQNVTLSCEQNLNHDAMYWYRQDPGQGLRLIYYSQIVNDFQKGDIAEGYSVSREKKESFPLTVTSAQKNPTAFYLCASSIQENTEAFFGQGTRLTVV.

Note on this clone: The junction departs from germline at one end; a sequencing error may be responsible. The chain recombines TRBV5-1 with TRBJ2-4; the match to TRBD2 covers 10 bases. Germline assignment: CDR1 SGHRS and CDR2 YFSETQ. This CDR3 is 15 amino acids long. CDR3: CASSLEREGRNIQYF. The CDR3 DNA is TGTGCCAGCAGCTTGGAGCGGGAGGGCCGGAACATTCAGTACTTC.

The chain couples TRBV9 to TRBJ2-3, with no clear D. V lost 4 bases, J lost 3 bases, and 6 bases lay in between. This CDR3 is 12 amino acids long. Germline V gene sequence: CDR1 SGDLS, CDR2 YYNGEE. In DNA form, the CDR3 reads TGTGCCAGCAGCCCAGGAACAGATACGCAGTATTTT. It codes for CASSPGTDTQYF.

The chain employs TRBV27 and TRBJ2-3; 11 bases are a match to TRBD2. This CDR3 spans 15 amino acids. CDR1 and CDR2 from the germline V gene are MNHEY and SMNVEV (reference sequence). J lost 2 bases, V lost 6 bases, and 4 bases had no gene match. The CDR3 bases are TGTGCCAGCAGCTCGACTAGCGGGAACACAGATACGCAGTATTTT. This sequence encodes CASSSTSGNTDTQYF.

The CDR3 DNA is TGTGCCAGCAGTGTCGGACTAGCGCGGTTCTTC. This gives the protein CASSVGLARFF. V gene TRBV2 combines with J gene TRBJ2-1; 9 bases match TRBD2. This CDR3 has 11 residues. Germline lookup yields CDR1 SNHLY and CDR2 FYNNEI. The J segment lost 15 bases and the V segment lost 4 bases, leaving 4 bases of the junction unmatched.